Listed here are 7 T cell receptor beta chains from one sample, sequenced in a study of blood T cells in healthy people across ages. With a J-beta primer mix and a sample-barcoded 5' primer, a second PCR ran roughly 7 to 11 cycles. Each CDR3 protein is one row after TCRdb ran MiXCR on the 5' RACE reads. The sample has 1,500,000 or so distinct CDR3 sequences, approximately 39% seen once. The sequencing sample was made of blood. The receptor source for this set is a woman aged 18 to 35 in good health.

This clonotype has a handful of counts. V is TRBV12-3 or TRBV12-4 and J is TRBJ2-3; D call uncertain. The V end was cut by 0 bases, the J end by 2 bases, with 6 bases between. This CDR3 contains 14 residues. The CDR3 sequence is CASSLAQVTDTQYF. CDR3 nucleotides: TGTGCCAGCAGTTTAGCGCAGGTCACAGATACGCAGTATTTT.

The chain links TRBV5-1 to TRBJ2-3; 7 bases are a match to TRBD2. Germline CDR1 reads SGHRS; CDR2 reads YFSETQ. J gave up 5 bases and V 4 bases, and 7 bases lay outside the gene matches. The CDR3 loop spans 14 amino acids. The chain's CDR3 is CASSAGLVRDTQYF. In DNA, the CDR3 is TGCGCCAGCAGCGCCGGACTAGTGAGAGATACGCAGTATTTT.

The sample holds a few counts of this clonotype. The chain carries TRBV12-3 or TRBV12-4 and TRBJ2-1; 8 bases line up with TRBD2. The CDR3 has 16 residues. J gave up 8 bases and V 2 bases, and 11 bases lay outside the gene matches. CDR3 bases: TGTGCCAGCAGTTTATCGGGACTAGTTTTTCTTTATGAGCAGTTCTTC. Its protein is CASSLSGLVFLYEQFF.

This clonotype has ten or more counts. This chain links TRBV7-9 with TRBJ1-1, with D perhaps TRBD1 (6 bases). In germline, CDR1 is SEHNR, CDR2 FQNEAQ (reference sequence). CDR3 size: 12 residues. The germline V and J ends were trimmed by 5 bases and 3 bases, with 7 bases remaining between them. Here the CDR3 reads CASSTGYTEAFF. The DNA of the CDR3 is TGTGCCAGCAGCACAGGGTACACTGAAGCTTTCTTT.

The CDR3 nucleotides are TGCAGTGCCCTCGACAGGGTCATTAGGTTCTTC. Residues: CSALDRVIRFF. The chain carries TRBV20-1 and TRBJ2-1; TRBD1 matches 7 bases. The germline CDR1 and CDR2 sequences are DFQATT and SNEGSKA (reference sequence). The CDR3 runs to 11 residues. V shed 6 bases and J 15 bases; nucleotides not matched to a gene: 11.

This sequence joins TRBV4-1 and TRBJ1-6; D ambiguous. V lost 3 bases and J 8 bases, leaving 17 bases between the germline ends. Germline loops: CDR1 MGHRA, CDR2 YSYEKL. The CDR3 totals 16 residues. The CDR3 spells CASSQRPGLIYSPLHF. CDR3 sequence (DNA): TGCGCCAGCAGCCAGCGACCGGGCCTGATCTATTCACCCCTCCACTTT.

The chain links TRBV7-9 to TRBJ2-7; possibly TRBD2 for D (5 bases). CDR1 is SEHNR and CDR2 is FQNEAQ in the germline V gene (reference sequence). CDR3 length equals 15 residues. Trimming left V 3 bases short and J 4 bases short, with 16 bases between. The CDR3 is CASSFPPDGKYEQYF. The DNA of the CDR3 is TGTGCCAGCAGCTTCCCCCCTGACGGGAAATACGAGCAGTACTTC.